A selection of T cell receptor beta chains follows, all from one sample in a study of T cell changes during pregnancy in multiple sclerosis. Clones were read by immunoSEQ multiplex PCR, and TCRdb kept only the in-frame ones, dropping some. The sample holds 70,000 to 90,000 clones; 90% to 95% are singletons and the top ten take 1%. The sample consisted of peripheral blood, taken in the first trimester of pregnancy. All receptors come from a female donor with multiple sclerosis, enrolled in a pregnancy study. Both conserved end residues are part of each CDR3. D genes are given only for firm matches. Clone size, where shown, is once, few, many, or a class for clones that have expanded.

D,J,size,V,DNA,CDR3
TRBD1,TRBJ2-7,NA,TRBV15,TGTGCCACCAGCAGGGCCGGGGACAGGGACTACGAGCAGTACTTC,CATSRAGDRDYEQYF
NA,TRBJ2-3,NA,TRBV5-4,TGTGCCAGCAGCTTGTACGGGTTTAGCACAGATACGCAGTATTTT,CASSLYGFSTDTQYF
NA,TRBJ1-1,NA,TRBV19,TGTGCCAGTAGTCCCCCTGGGAGGGAGCCTGAAGCTTTCTTT,CASSPPGREPEAFF
TRBD2,TRBJ2-1,NA,TRBV7-2,TGTGCCAGCAGCCAAGCCCTCTCACTAGCGGGGGGGTTCAATGAGCAGTTCTTC,CASSQALSLAGGFNEQFF
NA,TRBJ1-1,once,TRBV7-9,TGTGCCAGCAGCTTCACGGGAATGAACACTGAAGCTTTCTTT,CASSFTGMNTEAFF
TRBD2,TRBJ2-3,NA,TRBV25-1,TGTGCCAGCGGGAAAGCGGGGGGGCAATCGGATACGCAGTATTTT,CASGKAGGQSDTQYF
TRBD1,TRBJ1-5,NA,TRBV5-1,TGCGCCAGCAGCTCACAGGGGGCCTTCAATCAGCCCCAGCATTTT,CASSSQGAFNQPQHF
NA,TRBJ1-3,NA,TRBV19,TGTGCCAGTAGTATGGTACATTCTGGAAACACCATATATTTT,CASSMVHSGNTIYF
TRBD2,TRBJ2-2,NA,TRBV5-4,TGTGCCAGCAGCTTGGGTGGGACTAGGGGCACCGGGGAGCTGTTTTTT,CASSLGGTRGTGELFF
TRBD1,TRBJ1-2,once,TRBV28,TGTGCCAGCAGTTCCACAGGGGTCTATGGCTACACCTTC,CASSSTGVYGYTF
NA,TRBJ2-7,NA,TRBV7-8,TGTGCCAGCAGTTATAGTTCAGGGCTCTCCTACGAGCAGTACTTC,CASSYSSGLSYEQYF
TRBD2,TRBJ2-3,NA,TRBV11-2,TGTGCCAGCAGCTTAACTAGCGGGAGTAGGACAGATACGCAGTATTTT,CASSLTSGSRTDTQYF
NA,TRBJ1-1,NA,TRBV2,TGTGCCAGCAGTGCTATCGCAGGGGTTGGCACTGAAGCTTTCTTT,CASSAIAGVGTEAFF
TRBD1,TRBJ1-2,NA,TRBV5-1,TGCGCCAGCAGCTTGGTGCCAGGGGGCTATGGCTACACCTTC,CASSLVPGGYGYTF
NA,TRBJ2-7,NA,TRBV11-2,TGTGCCAGCAGCTTAGGCGTCAGGGCGTCCTACGAGCAGTACTTC,CASSLGVRASYEQYF
NA,TRBJ2-5,NA,TRBV6-5,TGTGCCAGCAGTTCGTCGCCAGGGGCAAAGACCCAGTACTTC,CASSSSPGAKTQYF
NA,TRBJ2-2,NA,TRBV28,TGTGCCAGCAGTTTCTTGGCGGCTAAGGCCGGGGAGCTGTTTTTT,CASSFLAAKAGELFF
TRBD1,TRBJ2-5,NA,TRBV18,TGTGCCAGCTCACCCTATACCCCCGGGACAGGGGGGAGTGAGACCCAGTACTTC,CASSPYTPGTGGSETQYF
NA,TRBJ1-5,few,TRBV30,TGTGCCTGGAGAGAACAATCAGGGCCCCAGCATTTT,CAWREQSGPQHF
NA,TRBJ2-3,NA,TRBV11-2,TGTGCCAGCAGCTTAAACCGCTTCCGGGTCCCAAAGGGCACAGATACGCAGTATTTT,CASSLNRFRVPKGTDTQYF
TRBD2,TRBJ2-7,NA,TRBV4-1,TGCGCCAGCAGCCAAGTCGGGGGGGGGTCCTACGAGCAGTACTTC,CASSQVGGGSYEQYF
TRBD2,TRBJ2-2,NA,TRBV28,TGTGCCAGCAGGGGCGGCCTGGGACTAGCGGGAGCATCAACCGGGGAGCTGTTTTTT,CASRGGLGLAGASTGELFF
TRBD1,TRBJ1-5,NA,TRBV2,TGTGCCAGCAGTCATAAGACAGGGGGCTATGGCAATCAGCCCCAGCATTTT,CASSHKTGGYGNQPQHF
NA,TRBJ1-1,once,TRBV5-5,TGTGCCAGCAGCTTGGTACAGGGCACCACTGAAGCTTTCTTT,CASSLVQGTTEAFF
NA,TRBJ2-6,NA,TRBV7-9,TGTGCCAGCAGCAGAAAGAACAGCTCTGGGGCCAACGTCCTGACTTTC,CASSRKNSSGANVLTF
TRBD1,TRBJ1-2,NA,TRBV4-3,TGCGCCAGCAGCACTCGGACAGGGCCTTATGGCTACACCTTC,CASSTRTGPYGYTF
NA,TRBJ1-1,few,TRBV6-1,TGTGCCAGCAGTCCTCACGGGGGGATCGGCGCTGAAGCTTTCTTT,CASSPHGGIGAEAFF
TRBD1,TRBJ2-1,NA,TRBV4-2,TGTGCCAGCAGCCAAGTCAGGGACAGGGGTTTCAATGAGCAGTTCTTC,CASSQVRDRGFNEQFF
TRBD1,TRBJ2-5,NA,TRBV28,TGTGCCAGCAGTCCGACAGGGAGAGAGACCCAGTACTTC,CASSPTGRETQYF
NA,TRBJ2-2,NA,TRBV5-4,TGTGCCAGCAGCTTCGGTTTTACTCGTAGCACCGGGGAGCTGTTTTTT,CASSFGFTRSTGELFF
NA,TRBJ2-3,NA,TRBV7-3,TGTGCCAGCAGCTTCCCAGGGGATACGCAGTATTTT,CASSFPGDTQYF
TRBD2,TRBJ2-5,NA,TRBV14,TGTGCCAGCAGCCTCGGGACTAGCGGGCGTGAGACCCAGTACTTC,CASSLGTSGRETQYF
TRBD1,TRBJ1-1,NA,TRBV27,TGTGCCAGCAGTTTATGGGGACAGGGGGCGGGGAGGGACACTGAAGCTTTCTTT,CASSLWGQGAGRDTEAFF
NA,TRBJ1-1,NA,TRBV19,TGTGCCAGTAATCAAGTGGGGGCGAACACTGAAGCTTTCTTT,CASNQVGANTEAFF
NA,TRBJ1-1,NA,TRBV7-9,TGTGCCAGCAGCTTAATAATGGCGGTTACCAACACTGAAGCTTTCTTT,CASSLIMAVTNTEAFF
TRBD2,TRBJ2-3,NA,TRBV5-1,TGCGCCAGCAGCTTTGTCCAGGGAGGGAGCGATACGCAGTATTTT,CASSFVQGGSDTQYF
TRBD1,TRBJ2-7,NA,TRBV9,TGTGCCAGCAGCGCCCCCGGGACAGGGTATGAGCAGTACTTC,CASSAPGTGYEQYF
TRBD2,TRBJ2-1,NA,TRBV6-5,TGTGCCAGCAGTTACTCGCCTAGCGGGAACATTGAGCAGTTCTTC,CASSYSPSGNIEQFF
NA,TRBJ2-1,NA,TRBV4-2,TGTGCCAGCAGCCAAAGGGGGGGCTCCTACAATGAGCAGTTCTTC,CASSQRGGSYNEQFF
TRBD1,TRBJ2-1,NA,TRBV29-1,TGCAGCGTCGTCTATGCCTTCCGGGACAGGGAGCCACTTCGGTCATACAATGAGCAGTTCTTC,CSVVYAFRDREPLRSYNEQFF
NA,TRBJ1-5,NA,TRBV14,TGTGCCAGCAGCCAAGGCGGGACGGGGAATCAGCCCCAGCATTTT,CASSQGGTGNQPQHF
NA,TRBJ2-7,NA,TRBV7-2,TGTGCCAGCAGCCCAGGGGGGCAGAAAGCCTCCTACGAGCAGTACTTC,CASSPGGQKASYEQYF
NA,TRBJ2-7,NA,TRBV18,TGTGCCAGCTCACCAATTTCGACAGTCTACTACGAGCAGTACTTC,CASSPISTVYYEQYF
TRBD2,TRBJ2-1,NA,TRBV9,TGTGCCAGCAGCGTATTGGGACTAGCGGGAGTAAGGTACAATGAGCAGTTCTTC,CASSVLGLAGVRYNEQFF
NA,TRBJ2-3,NA,TRBV6-5,TGTGCCAGCAGTTACTCGCCGACTCTAAGTTCAGATACGCAGTATTTT,CASSYSPTLSSDTQYF
NA,TRBJ2-7,NA,TRBV15,TGTGCCACCAGCAGAGATCATAGTAACGCCTACGAGCAGTACTTC,CATSRDHSNAYEQYF
TRBD2,TRBJ2-1,once,TRBV5-1,TGCGCCAGCAGCTCTACGGGACTAGCGGGATCGGGGGCCTACAATGAGCAGTTCTTC,CASSSTGLAGSGAYNEQFF
NA,TRBJ2-5,once,TRBV11-2,TGTGCCAGCAGCCTAAGGCAACAGGGCTCCCAAGAGACCCAGTACTTC,CASSLRQQGSQETQYF